The 28 T cell receptor beta chains presented below share a single source sample, sequenced in a study of Ad26.COV2.S vaccination and SARS-CoV-2 variants. TCRdb keeps only in-frame clones here, not all; method: immunoSEQ multiplex PCR. The sample lists around 320,000 clones; about nine tenths were seen once. Treatment noted: roughly 19 received Ad26.COV2.S at low or high dose, single or two shots; about 5 received placebo; per-sample allocation not given. Material that was analyzed had been drawn on day 63 after the first vaccine or placebo injection. The sequenced sample was peripheral blood, obtained in a trial of Ad26.COV2.S vaccine versus placebo. The receptors originated from a person aged 18 to 65 who received the Ad26.COV2.S COVID-19 vaccine or a placebo.

The chain is built from TRBV6-4 and TRBJ2-1, with 9 bases fitting TRBD2. The germline CDR1 and CDR2 sequences are MRHNA and SNTAGT. The ends lost 3 bases at V and 5 bases at J; junction bases unmatched: 5. The CDR3 consists of 15 residues. The CDR3 nucleotides read TGTGCCAGCAGTGAAAGTCTAGCGGGGCACAATGAGCAGTTCTTC. Amino acid sequence: CASSESLAGHNEQFF.

This chain links TRBV27 with TRBJ1-5, with a tentative D call TRBD1 (5 bases). The CDR3 contains 15 residues. V lost 4 bases and J 0 bases, leaving 10 bases between the germline ends. CDR1 and CDR2 (germline): MNHEY, SMNVEV (reference sequence). CDR3 amino acids: CASSWRGNSNQPQHF. For the CDR3, the DNA is TGTGCCAGCAGTTGGAGGGGAAATAGCAATCAGCCCCAGCATTTT.

This chain's CDR3 is CASSLISGLALSGELFF. CDR3 nucleotide sequence: TGCGCCAGCAGCTTGATTTCGGGACTAGCTCTATCGGGGGAGCTGTTTTTT. This chain joins TRBV5-1 and TRBJ2-2, with TRBD2 matching over 9 bases. This CDR3 contains 17 residues. The J segment lost 8 bases and the V segment lost 1 base, leaving 12 bases of the junction unmatched. Germline V gene data show CDR1 as SGHRS and CDR2 as YFSETQ.

CDR3 nucleotide sequence: TGTGCCAGCAGCCAAGCGACAGGGGGCCAGAGTGAGCAGTACTTC. This sequence encodes CASSQATGGQSEQYF. V usage is TRBV14 and J usage is TRBJ2-7, with 10 nucleotides matching TRBD1. The CDR3 consists of 15 residues. The germline V gene encodes CDR1 SGHDN and CDR2 FVKESK. J gave up 7 bases and V 1 base, and 7 bases lay outside the gene matches.

This clone was seen a few times. V is TRBV6-2 or TRBV6-3 and J is TRBJ2-7; 7 nucleotides match TRBD2. The CDR3 is 14 amino acids. V was clipped by 2 bases and J by 3 bases; unmatched bases: 4. Germline assignment: CDR1 MNHEY and CDR2 SVGEGT. CDR3 protein: CASSYAGRVYEQYF. In DNA, the CDR3 is TGTGCCAGCAGTTACGCAGGGAGGGTCTACGAGCAGTACTTC.

A single count supports this clone. This chain links TRBV27 with TRBJ1-2; maybe TRBD1 (6 bases). Between the trimmed V and J ends, which lost 2 bases and 1 base, there was a span of 20 bases. From germline, CDR1 is MNHEY and CDR2 SMNVEV (reference sequence). The CDR3 extends over 18 amino acids. This CDR3 is CASSLGAAGAVGNYGYTF. The CDR3 DNA sequence: TGTGCCAGCAGTTTAGGGGCGGCAGGGGCGGTGGGTAACTATGGCTACACCTTC.

The chain combines TRBV7-9 with TRBJ1-6; D gene ambiguous. The CDR3 is made up of 16 amino acids. CDR1 and CDR2 from the germline V gene are SEHNR and FQNEAQ (reference sequence). Trimming removed 2 bases from V and 0 bases from J, with 8 bases in between. In nucleotides, the CDR3 is TGTGCCAGCAGCTTATTGACAAGCTCCTATAATTCACCCCTCCACTTT. Translated, it gives CASSLLTSSYNSPLHF. Full variable domain (rest looked up from reference TRBV7-9 and TRBJ1-6): DTGVSQNPRHKITKRGQNVTFRCDPISEHNRLYWYRQTLGQGPEFLTYFQNEAQLEKSRLLSDRFSAERPKGSFSTLEIQRTEQGDSAMYLCASSLLTSSYNSPLHFGNGTRLTVT.

The J gene is TRBJ2-2, the V gene TRBV9; TRBD2 might be the D (5 bases). The germline gives CDR1 SGDLS, CDR2 YYNGEE. This CDR3 is 13 amino acids long. The V end was cut by 6 bases, the J end by 0 bases, with 6 bases between. The CDR3 reads CASTEANTGELFF. The DNA for the CDR3 is TGTGCCAGCACGGAGGCGAACACCGGGGAGCTGTTTTTT.

The chain recombines TRBV2 with TRBJ2-7; TRBD1 aligns across 8 bases. The length of the CDR3 is 12 residues. From germline, CDR1 is SNHLY and CDR2 FYNNEI. V dropped 5 bases and J dropped 7; count of bases not matched to a gene: 4. The CDR3 DNA is TGTGCCAGCAGTTATTACAGGGGGGAGCAGTACTTC. This encodes CASSYYRGEQYF.

The V call is TRBV9, the J call TRBJ1-2; 7 positions match TRBD1. The ends lost 5 bases at V and 3 bases at J; junction bases unmatched: 7. Germline values: CDR1 SGDLS, CDR2 YYNGEE. There are 14 residues in the CDR3. The CDR3 loop is CASRTTGTDYGYTF. The CDR3 region has the DNA TGTGCCAGCAGAACAACCGGGACAGACTATGGCTACACCTTC.

The count of this clone is one. The J gene is TRBJ2-2, the V gene TRBV7-9; 9 bases are shared with TRBD1. Germline CDR1 reads SEHNR; CDR2 reads FQNEAQ (reference sequence). This CDR3 contains 17 residues. V gave up 5 bases and J gave up 1 base; unmatched junction bases: 8. CDR3 sequence (DNA): TGTGCCAGCAGCATTACTCCGGGACAGGGGAACACCGGGGAGCTGTTTTTT. Its protein is CASSITPGQGNTGELFF.

In the case of this clone: Within the sample, other DNA sequences also encode this same CDR3. The V gene is TRBV6-5, the J gene TRBJ1-1; TRBD1 is a possible D gene (6 bases). Germline CDR1 and CDR2: MNHEY and SVGAGI. Trimming removed 5 bases at V and 2 bases at J, with 9 bases between. The CDR3 spans 13 residues. The CDR3, as DNA: TGTGCCAGCAGTACAGGGAGCAACACTGAAGCTTTCTTT. It translates to CASSTGSNTEAFF.

CDR3 amino acids: CASSQEYTGANSPLHF. As DNA, the CDR3 is TGCGCCAGCAGCCAAGAGTATACAGGGGCCAATTCACCCCTCCACTTT. The chain recombines TRBV4-1 with TRBJ1-6; TRBD1 matches at 7 bases. V trimming: 0 bases; J trimming: 7 bases; junction bases outside the gene matches: 6. Germline V gene lookup returns CDR1 MGHRA and CDR2 YSYEKL. This CDR3 has 16 residues.

V and J are TRBV1 and TRBJ2-3; the table assigns TRBD2, which was not confirmed against the DNA. TRBV1 is a documented pseudogene. The CDR3 is made up of 15 amino acids. The CDR3 is CTSSRLAGDTDTQYF. The CDR3 region has the DNA TGCACCAGCAGCCGACTAGCGGGGGACACAGATACGCAGTATTTT.

This chain links TRBV7-2 with TRBJ2-1; 8 bases match TRBD2. The CDR3 length is 17 residues. The ends lost 4 bases at V and 8 bases at J; junction bases unmatched: 16. CDR1 is SGHTA and CDR2 is FQGNSA in the germline V gene. In DNA form, the CDR3 reads TGTGCCAGCAGCTCCCGAACGGGGGGGCTCGTCAGGCATGAGCAGTTCTTC. Amino acids: CASSSRTGGLVRHEQFF.

V is TRBV4-1 and J is TRBJ2-3; D remains unclear. Germline CDR1 reads MGHRA; CDR2 reads YSYEKL. The CDR3 covers 12 residues. V shed 5 bases and J shed 2 bases, with 5 bases lying between them. CDR3 protein: CASSGSTDTQYF. The CDR3 coding sequence is TGCGCCAGCAGCGGGTCCACAGATACGCAGTATTTT.

The chain employs TRBV7-9 and TRBJ2-5; possible D gene TRBD2, 5 bases. Germline V gives CDR1 SEHNR, CDR2 FQNEAQ (reference sequence). The CDR3 has 17 amino acids. Trimming stripped 5 bases from V and 3 bases from J, with 22 bases between. CDR3 in DNA: TGTGCCAGCAGCAACGCCTGGGATAGCGACCCCAAAGAGACCCAGTACTTC. It yields the protein CASSNAWDSDPKETQYF.

This clone was detected only once. A far more abundant clone sits one base away, making this likely a read error. The V and J genes are TRBV12-3 or TRBV12-4 and TRBJ1-2, with 8 bases aligning to TRBD1. This CDR3 has 13 residues. Germline trimming cut 6 bases from V and 2 bases from J; bases unmatched to any gene: 2. Here the CDR3 reads CASSRTGNYGYTF. CDR3 bases: TGTGCCAGCAGCCGGACAGGGAACTATGGCTACACCTTC.

This sequence joins TRBV19 and TRBJ2-3; 7 bases align to TRBD1. Per the germline V gene, CDR1 is LNHDA and CDR2 is SQIVND (reference sequence). This CDR3 is 11 amino acids long. Trimming removed 10 bases from V and 4 bases from J; junction bases left unmatched: 2. The CDR3 here is CATRGSDTQYF. CDR3 bases: TGTGCCACCAGGGGGTCAGATACGCAGTATTTT.

This sequence joins TRBV30 and TRBJ2-1; the D is unclear. The CDR3 covers 10 residues. CDR1 and CDR2 from the germline V gene are GTSNPN and SVGIG (reference sequence). The V and J ends lost 0 bases and 10 bases respectively, with 4 bases between them. This chain's CDR3 is CAWSVREQFF. As DNA, the CDR3 is TGTGCCTGGAGTGTCCGAGAGCAGTTCTTC.

This clone appeared once. The rearrangement links TRBV7-6 to TRBJ1-1, with D hard to call. CDR3 length: 13 residues. Trimming took off 4 bases at V and 3 bases at J, with 9 bases between the two ends. Germline-derived CDR1 and CDR2 are SGHVS and FNYEAQ. The CDR3 DNA reads as TGTGCCAGCAGCTCTAAATATGACACTGAAGCTTTCTTT. Protein product: CASSSKYDTEAFF.

The chain uses TRBV5-6 and TRBJ2-2, with D unresolved. This CDR3 comprises 12 residues. The ends were cut back, 3 bases at V and 6 bases at J, with 6 bases in the middle. Germline V lookup: CDR1 SGHDT, CDR2 YYEEEE. CDR3 bases: TGTGCCAGCAGCTCCGCCCCCGGGGAGCTGTTTTTT. Its protein product is CASSSAPGELFF.

This chain uses TRBV19 with TRBJ1-5; D gene unclear. The germline CDR1 and CDR2 sequences are LNHDA and SQIVND (reference sequence). V gave up 1 base and J gave up 7 bases, with 11 bases separating them. The CDR3 loop spans 14 amino acids. The CDR3 DNA reads as TGTGCCAGTAGTATAGGCAGGATGGGCCAGCCCCAGCATTTT. Translation: CASSIGRMGQPQHF.

V gene TRBV27 combines with J gene TRBJ2-1; D remains unclear. V lost 1 base to trimming and J lost 1 base, with 14 bases between them. The CDR3 has 17 amino acids. Germline CDR1 MNHEY, CDR2 SMNVEV (reference sequence). The CDR3: CASSLFPESNSYNEQFF. The CDR3 DNA reads TGTGCCAGCAGTTTATTTCCCGAAAGTAATTCCTACAATGAGCAGTTCTTC.

This chain connects TRBV30 to TRBJ2-1; 10 bases fit TRBD2. Germline values: CDR1 GTSNPN, CDR2 SVGIG (reference sequence). The CDR3 totals 16 residues. V lost 2 bases to trimming and J lost 7 bases; unmatched junction nucleotides: 11. The CDR3 coding sequence is TGTGCCTGGAGTATAATAGGGGTAGCGGGGGGAAATGAGCAGTTCTTC. This sequence encodes CAWSIIGVAGGNEQFF.

This chain links TRBV7-3 with TRBJ2-5, with TRBD1 identical over 8 bases. The CDR3 has 13 residues. Germline V gene data show CDR1 as SGHTA and CDR2 as FQGTGA. After removal of 5 bases from V and 3 bases from J, the junction contained 2 bases not matched to a gene. The CDR3 nucleotides are TGTGCCAGCAGCGCGGACAGGGAAGAGACCCAGTACTTC. As protein: CASSADREETQYF.

The V and J genes are TRBV7-9 and TRBJ2-3; 7 nucleotides agree with TRBD1. The germline V gene encodes CDR1 SEHNR and CDR2 FQNEAQ (reference sequence). The CDR3 is made up of 15 amino acids. The V and J ends lost 3 bases and 4 bases, in that order; junction bases with no gene match: 7. DNA of the CDR3: TGTGCCAGCAGCTTGGACCCGGGGACAGCAGATACGCAGTATTTT. Its protein is CASSLDPGTADTQYF.

The chain couples TRBV5-1 to TRBJ2-7, with TRBD1 as a possible D gene (6 bases). Germline V gene sequence: CDR1 SGHRS, CDR2 YFSETQ. The CDR3 spans 13 residues. V was trimmed by 2 bases and J by 3 bases, leaving 9 bases between them. Here the CDR3 reads CASSFGQIYEQYF. Here the CDR3 DNA reads TGCGCCAGCAGCTTTGGACAGATCTACGAGCAGTACTTC.